The 15 T cell receptor beta chains in this list originate from one sample, sequenced in a study of blood T cell repertoires in COVID-19. Method: immunoSEQ multiplex PCR; TCRdb's copy keeps in-frame clones and lacks some. The sample lists 250,000 to 300,000 clones; 86% were seen once. Sequenced sample: peripheral blood. The receptors were gathered from a man younger than 30 with active or convalescent COVID-19.

This clone was counted a few times. The chain carries TRBV28 and TRBJ1-2, with 7 bases that match TRBD1. V lost 10 bases, J lost 0 bases, and 5 bases stayed unmatched. Germline V gene lookup returns CDR1 MDHEN and CDR2 SYDVKM. The CDR3 loop spans 13 amino acids. CDR3 region: CANPGTANYGYTF. The CDR3 DNA reads TGTGCCAACCCGGGGACAGCTAACTATGGCTACACCTTC.

The J gene is TRBJ1-2, the V gene TRBV5-1; 7 nucleotides agree with TRBD1. Trimming took 4 bases from V and 8 from J; bases not matched to a gene: 11. Germline CDR1 reads SGHRS; CDR2 reads YFSETQ. The CDR3 has 14 amino acids. Written as DNA, the CDR3 is TGCGCCAGCAGCCCATCTGACAGGGTCGGCGGCTACACCTTC. Translating it yields CASSPSDRVGGYTF.

The genes are TRBV15 and TRBJ2-4; the D is unclear. The V end was cut by 5 bases, the J end by 0 bases, with 14 bases between. CDR3 length: 16 residues. Germline CDR1 and CDR2: LNHNV and YYDKDF (reference sequence). The CDR3 loop is CATSEKISRAKNIQYF. Written as DNA, the CDR3 is TGTGCCACCAGCGAAAAGATTAGCCGAGCCAAAAACATTCAGTACTTC.

This clone appeared a single time. The chain couples TRBV10-3 to TRBJ2-1; 13 bases are a match to TRBD2. V shed 2 bases, J shed 6 bases, and the junction held 4 bases outside the gene matches. Germline CDR1 is ENHRY and CDR2 is SYGVKD. The CDR3 is 16 amino acids. The CDR3 nucleotides are TGTGCCATCAGTGAGACTAGCGGGAGGGCAACCAATGAGCAGTTCTTC. Translating it yields CAISETSGRATNEQFF.

The chain recombines TRBV6-2 or TRBV6-3 with TRBJ2-1; 9 bases align to TRBD1. This CDR3 has 15 amino acids. V gave up 4 bases and J gave up 8 bases; unmatched junction bases: 9. Germline assignment: CDR1 MNHEY and CDR2 SVGEGT. CDR3 DNA: TGTGCCAGCAGTTCTCTGGGACAGGGATCCGATGAGCAGTTCTTC. Its protein product is CASSSLGQGSDEQFF.

The chain recombines TRBV5-1 with TRBJ2-1, with 10 bases that match TRBD2. CDR3 length: 15 residues. CDR1 is SGHRS, CDR2 YFSETQ, per germline. With V trimmed by 4 bases and J by 6 bases, 7 bases remained unmatched. For the CDR3, the DNA is TGCGCCAGCAGCCCCCCAGAGCGGGGGGGCAATGAGCAGTTCTTC. It is translated as CASSPPERGGNEQFF.

This clone appeared a single time. Here the CDR3 reads CASSPTAGNSHYEQYF. The CDR3 region has the DNA TGTGCCAGCTCACCGACCGCGGGGAACTCCCATTACGAGCAGTACTTC. The chain employs TRBV18 and TRBJ2-7; the D gene is possibly TRBD2 (6 bases). V lost 3 bases, J lost 4 bases, and 19 bases lay in between. The CDR3 runs 16 residues. CDR1 KGHSH and CDR2 LQKENI come from the germline V gene.

This clone was seen a single time. The chain combines TRBV3-1 (or the pseudogene TRBV3-2) with TRBJ2-5, with 13 bases aligning to TRBD2. Trimming took 7 bases from V and 5 from J; bases not matched to a gene: 7. Germline V lookup: CDR1 LGHDT, CDR2 YNNKEL (reference sequence). The CDR3 runs 15 residues. CDR3 DNA: TGTGCCAGCACCCGACTAGCGGGGGGCGGGGAGACCCAGTACTTC. Translation gives CASTRLAGGGETQYF.

The rearrangement uses TRBV7-2 and TRBJ2-1, with TRBD2 matching 12 bases. CDR3 length: 15 residues. The junction had 6 bases not matched to a gene; V was cut back by 4 bases and J by 8 bases. Germline V gene sequence: CDR1 SGHTA, CDR2 FQGNSA. As DNA, the CDR3 is TGTGCCAGCAGCTCGTCTAGCGGGAGGGCATATGAGCAGTTCTTC. This gives the protein CASSSSSGRAYEQFF. Supplemented by reference TRBV7-2 and TRBJ2-1, the full variable domain reads GAGVSQSPSNKVTEKGKDVELRCDPISGHTALYWYRQSLGQGLEFLIYFQGNSAPDKSGLPSDRFSAERTGGSVSTLTIQRTQQEDSAVYLCASSSSSGRAYEQFFGPGTRLTVL.

The chain has TRBV7-9 and TRBJ2-1; D is ambiguous. The germline V gene has CDR1 SEHNR and CDR2 FQNEAQ (reference sequence). The CDR3 is 14 amino acids. V was trimmed by 8 bases and J by 1 base, leaving 12 bases between them. The CDR3 reads CASFPLVSYNEQFF. CDR3 nucleotide sequence: TGTGCCAGCTTTCCACTGGTTTCCTACAATGAGCAGTTCTTC.

The chain recombines TRBV4-2 with TRBJ1-4, with 7 bases that match TRBD1. Germline V gene data show CDR1 as LGHNA and CDR2 as YNFKEQ. The CDR3 has 16 residues. The trim removed 3 bases at V and 1 base at J, leaving 5 bases unmatched. The CDR3 is CASSQTGTETNEKLFF. The CDR3 region has the DNA TGTGCCAGCAGCCAGACAGGGACTGAAACTAATGAAAAACTGTTTTTT.

This clone has only a few counts. This rearrangement joins TRBV19 to TRBJ2-7, with 14 bases that match TRBD2. With V trimmed by 4 bases and J by 3 bases, 2 bases remained unmatched. The CDR3 covers 15 residues. The germline V gene encodes CDR1 LNHDA and CDR2 SQIVND (reference sequence). CDR3 sequence reads: CASSTGTSGGYEQYF. The CDR3 nucleotides are TGTGCCAGTAGTACCGGGACTAGCGGGGGCTACGAGCAGTACTTC.

The rearrangement links TRBV4-1 to TRBJ2-7; 9 bases agree with TRBD1. Germline loops: CDR1 MGHRA, CDR2 YSYEKL. The CDR3 totals 16 residues. After removal of 0 bases from V and 4 bases from J, the junction contained 7 bases not matched to a gene. This CDR3 is CASSQDTGQGPYEQYF. CDR3 nucleotide sequence: TGCGCCAGCAGCCAAGATACGGGACAGGGCCCGTACGAGCAGTACTTC.

This clone was observed once. V gene TRBV11-2 combines with J gene TRBJ1-6, with no clear D. The CDR3 totals 15 residues. The germline CDR1 and CDR2 sequences are SGHAT and FQNNGV. The V and J ends lost 0 bases and 6 bases respectively, with 9 bases between them. The CDR3 DNA reads TGTGCCAGCAGCTTAGAAGTGTTGCGTAATTCACCCCTCCACTTT. This gives the protein CASSLEVLRNSPLHF.

As DNA, the CDR3 is TGTGCCAGTGATCGGGGGGGATCCTACGAGCAGTACTTC. Encoded protein: CASDRGGSYEQYF. V usage is TRBV6-5 and J usage is TRBJ2-7; TRBD2 matches 8 bases. The CDR3 consists of 13 residues. Per germline, CDR1 MNHEY and CDR2 SVGAGI. With V trimmed by 9 bases and J by 1 base, 5 bases remained unmatched.